The entry below gives a single T cell receptor (beta chain) sequence along with its context. Its antigen is not identified. The data derive from a study of cytomegalovirus exposure and HLA in healthy donors. Study outcomes and limitations: The likely explanation for a cluster of highly shared sequence variants was sequencing artifact. TCR beta V- and J-gene trimming was later associated with a missense DCLRE1C variant.

PCR amplification relied on 60 Vbeta primers (plus 13 Jbeta primers). Libraries were prepared by immunoSEQ multiplex PCR; TCRdb keeps only in-frame clonotypes and omits some of them. Of tens of thousands of clones in the sample, 75% were seen once. From germline, CDR1 is SGHTA and CDR2 FQGNSA. This CDR3 spans 14 amino acids. V was trimmed by 5 bases and J by 12 bases, leaving 22 bases between them. Sequencing was carried out using PBMCs. The chain couples TRBV7-2 to TRBJ1-2, with D uncertain. This clonotype was obtained from a woman aged 40 to 55 in good health and CMV-seropositive. The CDR3 DNA follows: TGTGCCAGCAGCCCACCGGTGGACTTTCGATGGCACACCTTC. It codes for CASSPPVDFRWHTF.